This T cell receptor beta chain was found in a study of blood T cell repertoires in COVID-19. In the study overall: Researchers got acute and convalescent COVID-19 samples from the United States, Italy and Spain.

The CDR3 runs to 11 residues. Per germline, CDR1 SGHTS and CDR2 YDEGEE. V was pared by 4 bases and J by 5 bases, with 4 bases between. Original methodology: Reference gene primers were amplified, and this amplification served to estimate nucleated cell counts. The table came from immunoSEQ multiplex PCR; TCRdb's copy has only in-frame clones and leaves some out. V and J calls plus clone size are reproduced from that table; the DNA served to infer D and trimming. The sample shows more than 100,000 clones, about 90% of them seen only once. Seattle-derived patients entered the study during active infection and were followed longitudinally.

This receptor was identified in a woman in her sixties or seventies with COVID-19, enrolled during active disease. The specimen was peripheral blood. The chain is built from TRBV5-8 and TRBJ1-5; D not resolved. Here the CDR3 DNA reads TGTGCCAGCAGCCCTGATCAGCCCCAGCATTTT. The encoded protein is CASSPDQPQHF.